This is a list of T cell receptor beta chains from one sample in a study of human T cells and chemical hapten exposure. Each CDR3 protein is one row after TCRdb ran MiXCR on the RACE reads. The sample contains 250,000 or so distinct CDR3 sequences, approximately 8% of which appear only once. The source was whole blood, collected in connection with sensitization to the hapten diphenylcyclopropenone (DPC). The receptor set was obtained from a man aged 18 to 30 with alopecia areata. Some clones in this sample may be carry-over from other donors' samples. CDR3s include the opening cysteine and the closing phenylalanine or tryptophan. The D gene is left open where the match is weak. Clone size is not always given. Where it is, it says once, few, many or a class for expanded clones.

cdr3_aa	cdr3_nt	clone_size	j_call	v_call	cdr3_length	d_call
CASRPTFGHEKLFF	TGTGCCAGCAGGCCGACTTTTGGGCATGAAAAACTGTTTTTT	-	TRBJ1-4	TRBV6-5	14	-
CASSWEDRGHEQFF	TGCGCCAGCAGCTGGGAGGACAGGGGGCATGAGCAGTTCTTC	-	TRBJ2-1	TRBV5-1	14	TRBD1
CAIRGSNEQFF	TGTGCCATCCGGGGGTCCAATGAGCAGTTCTTC	few	TRBJ2-1	TRBV10-3	11	-
CASSFWRAADIQYF	TGTGCCAGCAGCTTTTGGAGAGCGGCGGACATTCAGTACTTC	few	TRBJ2-4	TRBV7-2	14	-
CASSQWWGNTEAFF	TGTGCCAGCAGCCAATGGTGGGGGAACACTGAAGCTTTCTTT	-	TRBJ1-1	TRBV3-1	14	-
CASSLLGRAPYNEQFF	TGTGCCAGCAGCTTACTCGGCAGGGCACCCTACAATGAGCAGTTCTTC	few	TRBJ2-1	TRBV7-6	16	-
CASSIRGPRTGELFF	TGTGCCAGTAGTATCAGGGGGCCGAGGACCGGGGAGCTGTTTTTT	few	TRBJ2-2	TRBV19	15	TRBD1
CASSAGTSGAETQYF	TGTGCCAGCAGCGCGGGGACTAGTGGAGCGGAGACCCAGTACTTC	few	TRBJ2-5	TRBV9	15	TRBD2
CASSSWTATHTDTQYF	TGTGCCAGCAGCTCGTGGACAGCCACCCACACAGATACGCAGTATTTT	few	TRBJ2-3	TRBV11-2	16	-
CASSLRAGVNYEQYF	TGTGCCAGCAGCTTACGGGCAGGGGTTAACTACGAGCAGTACTTC	-	TRBJ2-7	TRBV7-3	15	-
CASSPAGGSYNEQFF	TGCGCCAGCAGCCCCGCGGGGGGCTCCTACAATGAGCAGTTCTTC	-	TRBJ2-1	TRBV5-1	15	TRBD2
CASRDIAGVMDTQYF	TGTGCCAGCAGAGATATAGCGGGGGTAATGGATACGCAGTATTTT	-	TRBJ2-3	TRBV2	15	TRBD2
CSAREVGQTAEYVFF	TGCAGTGCTAGAGAGGTTGGACAGACTGCGGAGTACGTGTTCTTC	few	TRBJ2-1	TRBV20-1	15	-
CASSQIKGEQFF	TGCGCCAGCAGCCAAATTAAGGGTGAGCAGTTCTTC	many	TRBJ2-1	TRBV4-3	12	-
CASSKQMFTEAFF	TGTGCCAGCAGCAAACAGATGTTCACTGAAGCTTTCTTT	once	TRBJ1-1	TRBV6-5	13	-
CASSFTGVTDTQYF	TGTGCCAGCAGCTTCACAGGGGTTACAGATACGCAGTATTTT	few	TRBJ2-3	TRBV7-3	14	TRBD1
CASSIRHSLNTEAFF	TGCGCCAGCAGCATCCGGCACAGCCTGAACACTGAAGCTTTCTTT	many	TRBJ1-1	TRBV4-1	15	-
CASSPTGIQETQYF	TGTGCCAGCTCCCCGACAGGGATACAGGAGACCCAGTACTTC	-	TRBJ2-5	TRBV18	14	TRBD1
CASSQGQQETQYF	TGCGCCAGCAGCCAAGGTCAGCAAGAGACCCAGTACTTC	many	TRBJ2-5	TRBV4-3	13	-
CASSQEAGQGVHGYTF	TGCGCCAGCAGCCAAGAGGCGGGACAGGGAGTCCATGGCTACACCTTC	few	TRBJ1-2	TRBV4-1	16	TRBD1
CASSFRQFRNTQYF	TGTGCCAGCAGCTTTAGACAGTTCCGAAATACGCAGTATTTT	-	TRBJ2-3	TRBV7-2	14	-
CSVGTGVYEQYF	TGCAGCGTGGGGACAGGGGTTTACGAGCAGTACTTC	-	TRBJ2-7	TRBV29-1	12	TRBD1
CASSPPGQGFRGTEAFF	TGCGCCAGCAGCCCGCCGGGACAGGGGTTCAGGGGCACTGAAGCTTTCTTT	few	TRBJ1-1	TRBV5-1	17	TRBD1
CSAKGDRFYEQYF	TGCAGTGCTAAAGGGGACAGGTTTTACGAGCAGTACTTC	-	TRBJ2-7	TRBV20-1	13	TRBD1
CASTLGQLNTEAFF	TGTGCCAGCACCCTGGGGCAGTTGAACACTGAAGCTTTCTTT	few	TRBJ1-1	TRBV12-3/TRBV12-4	14	-
CASSLVSRNQETQYF	TGTGCCAGCAGCTTAGTAAGCAGAAACCAAGAGACCCAGTACTTC	-	TRBJ2-5	TRBV7-6	15	-
CASSLEVTYGYTF	TGCGCCAGCAGCTTGGAGGTCACCTATGGCTACACCTTC	few	TRBJ1-2	TRBV5-1	13	-
CASSLARTENTEAFF	TGTGCCAGCAGCTTAGCTAGGACAGAGAACACTGAAGCTTTCTTT	few	TRBJ1-1	TRBV11-2	15	-
CASSFLSSTDTQYF	TGCGCCAGCAGCTTCCTATCTAGCACAGATACGCAGTATTTT	few	TRBJ2-3	TRBV5-1	14	-
CASSRDTMNTGELFF	TGTGCCAGCAGCCGCGACACGATGAACACCGGGGAGCTGTTTTTT	-	TRBJ2-2	TRBV6-5	15	-
CASSPVWGYAGELFF	TGCGCCAGCAGCCCCGTGTGGGGTTATGCCGGGGAGCTGTTTTTT	many	TRBJ2-2	TRBV5-1	15	-
CASSADNRETQYF	TGTGCCAGCAGCGCCGATAATCGAGAGACCCAGTACTTC	-	TRBJ2-5	TRBV13	13	-
CSASPPTGNTGELFF	TGCAGTGCTTCTCCCCCGACAGGAAACACCGGGGAGCTGTTTTTT	few	TRBJ2-2	TRBV20-1	15	-
CSVESRVLVMGTQYF	TGCAGCGTTGAATCGAGGGTCCTGGTGATGGGGACCCAGTACTTC	many	TRBJ2-5	TRBV29-1	15	-
CASSLTSQYNSPLHF	TGTGCCAGCAGCTTAACATCGCAATATAATTCACCCCTCCACTTT	few	TRBJ1-6	TRBV7-9	15	-
CASTSGTANTGELFF	TGTGCCAGCACCTCCGGGACAGCGAACACCGGGGAGCTGTTTTTT	many	TRBJ2-2	TRBV6-1	15	TRBD1
CASRQGQGHEQYF	TGTGCCAGCAGGCAGGGACAGGGCCACGAGCAGTACTTC	few	TRBJ2-7	TRBV6-6	13	TRBD1
CASREQMTANTEAFF	TGTGCCAGCAGGGAACAAATGACTGCCAACACTGAAGCTTTCTTT	few	TRBJ1-1	TRBV12-3/TRBV12-4	15	-
CATSSVVHYGYTF	TGTGCCACCTCTTCGGTGGTGCACTATGGCTACACCTTC	few	TRBJ1-2	TRBV28	13	-
CASSQGRISNEQFF	TGCGCCAGCAGCCAAGGCAGGATTTCCAATGAGCAGTTCTTC	-	TRBJ2-1	TRBV4-3	14	-
CASSYRQGFTDTQYF	TGTGCCAGCAGCTACCGACAGGGTTTTACAGATACGCAGTATTTT	-	TRBJ2-3	TRBV7-3	15	TRBD1
CASSYSINRGTYEQYF	TGTGCCAGCAGTTACTCGATAAACCGGGGGACTTACGAGCAGTACTTC	-	TRBJ2-7	TRBV6-5	16	-
CASSQEQWGTQYF	TGCGCCAGCAGCCAAGAACAGTGGGGTACGCAGTATTTT	-	TRBJ2-3	TRBV4-3	13	-
CASTPLGHLNSPLHF	TGTGCCAGCACCCCCCTGGGGCATTTAAATTCACCCCTCCACTTT	-	TRBJ1-6	TRBV5-5	15	-
CASSGLFRGATEQYF	TGTGCCAGCAGCGGACTGTTCCGGGGGGCGACCGAGCAGTACTTC	-	TRBJ2-7	TRBV5-6	15	-
CASSDSTYQPQHF	TGTGCCAGCAGTGACAGCACCTATCAGCCCCAGCATTTT	-	TRBJ1-5	TRBV6-1	13	-
CATSGKQGIKAKNIQYF	TGTGCCACCAGCGGTAAACAGGGAATTAAAGCCAAAAACATTCAGTACTTC	-	TRBJ2-4	TRBV15	17	-
CASRSGDNLEAFF	TGCGCCAGCAGATCAGGGGACAACCTTGAAGCTTTCTTT	-	TRBJ1-1	TRBV5-1	13	-
CASSPLMEEWDYGFTF	TGTGCCAGCAGCCCCCTAATGGAGGAGTGGGACTATGGCTTCACCTTC	-	TRBJ1-2	TRBV7-9	16	-
CASSKDLEQFF	TGCGCCAGCAGCAAGGATCTTGAGCAGTTCTTC	many	TRBJ2-1	TRBV5-1	11	-
CSASKRQGRTEAFF	TGCAGTGCTAGTAAAAGACAGGGGCGTACTGAAGCTTTCTTT	-	TRBJ1-1	TRBV20-1	14	TRBD1
CASRPQTGQSNQPQHF	TGTGCCAGCAGACCCCAGACAGGGCAAAGCAATCAGCCCCAGCATTTT	-	TRBJ1-5	TRBV12-3/TRBV12-4	16	TRBD1
CASSYSGVSSYNSPLHF	TGTGCCAGCAGTTACTCGGGGGTTAGCTCCTATAATTCACCCCTCCACTTT	few	TRBJ1-6	TRBV6-5	17	-
CASLGPVAGRETQYF	TGTGCCAGCCTAGGCCCCGTAGCCGGTCGGGAGACCCAGTACTTC	-	TRBJ2-5	TRBV6-2/TRBV6-3	15	-